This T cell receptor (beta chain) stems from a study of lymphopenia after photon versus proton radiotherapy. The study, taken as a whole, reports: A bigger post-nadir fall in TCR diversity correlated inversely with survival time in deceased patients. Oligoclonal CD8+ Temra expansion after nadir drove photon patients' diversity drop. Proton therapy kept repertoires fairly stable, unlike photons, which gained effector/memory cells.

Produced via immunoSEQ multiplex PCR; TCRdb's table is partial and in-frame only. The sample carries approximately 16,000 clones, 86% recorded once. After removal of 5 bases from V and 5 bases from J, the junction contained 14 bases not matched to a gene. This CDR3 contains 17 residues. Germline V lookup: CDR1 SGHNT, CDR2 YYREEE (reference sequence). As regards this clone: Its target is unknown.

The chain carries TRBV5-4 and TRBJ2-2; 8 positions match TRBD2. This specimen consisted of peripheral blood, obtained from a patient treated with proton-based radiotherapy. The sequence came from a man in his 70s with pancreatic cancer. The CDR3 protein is CASRAGTRFGTTGELFF. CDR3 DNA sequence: TGTGCCAGCAGGGCCGGGACTAGATTTGGGACAACCGGGGAGCTGTTTTTT.